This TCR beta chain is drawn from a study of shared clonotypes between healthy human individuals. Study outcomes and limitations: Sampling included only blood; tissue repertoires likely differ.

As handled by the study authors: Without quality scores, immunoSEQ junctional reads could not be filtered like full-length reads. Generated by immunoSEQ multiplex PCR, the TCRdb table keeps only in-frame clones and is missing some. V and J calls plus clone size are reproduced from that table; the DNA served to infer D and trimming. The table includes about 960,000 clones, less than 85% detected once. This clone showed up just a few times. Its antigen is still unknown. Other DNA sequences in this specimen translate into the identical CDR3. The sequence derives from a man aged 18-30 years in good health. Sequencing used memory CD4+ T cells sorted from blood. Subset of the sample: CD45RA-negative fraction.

For the CDR3, the DNA is TGCAGCGTTGTTGGGACAGGGACTGGAAACACCATATATTTT. It specifies CSVVGTGTGNTIYF. V and J are TRBV29-1 and TRBJ1-3; 9 nucleotides align to TRBD1. The germline CDR1 and CDR2 sequences are SQVTM and ANQGSEA. CDR3 size: 14 residues. V lost 4 bases to trimming and J lost 2 bases; unmatched junction nucleotides: 3.